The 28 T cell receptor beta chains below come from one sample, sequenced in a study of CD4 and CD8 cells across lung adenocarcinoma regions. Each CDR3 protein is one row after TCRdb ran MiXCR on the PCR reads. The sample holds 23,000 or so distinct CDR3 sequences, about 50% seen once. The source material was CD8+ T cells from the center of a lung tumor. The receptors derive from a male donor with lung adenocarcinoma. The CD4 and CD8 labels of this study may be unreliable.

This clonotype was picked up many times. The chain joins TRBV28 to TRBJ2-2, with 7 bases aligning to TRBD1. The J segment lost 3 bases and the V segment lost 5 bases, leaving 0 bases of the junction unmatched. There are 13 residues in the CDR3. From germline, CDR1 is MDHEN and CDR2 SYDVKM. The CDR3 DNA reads TGTGCCAGCAGTGGGACAGACACCGGGGAGCTGTTTTTT. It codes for CASSGTDTGELFF.

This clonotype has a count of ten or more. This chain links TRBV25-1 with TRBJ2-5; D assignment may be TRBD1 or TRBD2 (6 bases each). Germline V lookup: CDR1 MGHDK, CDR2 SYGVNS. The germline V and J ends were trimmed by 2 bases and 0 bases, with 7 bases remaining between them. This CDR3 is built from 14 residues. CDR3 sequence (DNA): TGTGCCAGCAGTGAACGGGGGCACCAAGAGACCCAGTACTTC. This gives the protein CASSERGHQETQYF. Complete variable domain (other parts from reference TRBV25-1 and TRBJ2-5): EADIYQTPRYLVIGTGKKITLECSQTMGHDKMYWYQQDPGMELHLIHYSYGVNSTEKGDLSSESTVSRIRTEHFPLTLESARPSHTSQYLCASSERGHQETQYFGPGTRLLVL.

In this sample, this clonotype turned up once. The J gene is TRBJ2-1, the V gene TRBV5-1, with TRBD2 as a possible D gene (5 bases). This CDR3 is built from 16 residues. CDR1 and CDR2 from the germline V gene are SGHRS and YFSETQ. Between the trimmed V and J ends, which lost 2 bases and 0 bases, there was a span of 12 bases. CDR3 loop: CASSFGLGGSYNEQFF. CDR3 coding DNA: TGCGCCAGCAGCTTTGGATTAGGAGGCTCCTACAATGAGCAGTTCTTC. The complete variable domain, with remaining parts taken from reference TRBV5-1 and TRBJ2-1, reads KAGVTQTPRYLIKTRGQQVTLSCSPISGHRSVSWYQQTPGQGLQFLFEYFSETQRNKGNFPGRFSGRQFSNSRSEMNVSTLELGDSALYLCASSFGLGGSYNEQFFGPGTRLTVL.

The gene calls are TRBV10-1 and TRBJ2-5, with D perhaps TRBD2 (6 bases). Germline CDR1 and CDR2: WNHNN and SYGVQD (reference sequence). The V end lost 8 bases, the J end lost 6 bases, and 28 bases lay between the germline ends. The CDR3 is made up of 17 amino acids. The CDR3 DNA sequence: TGCGCCAGCTCAGCGGGCCTCCTAAGCCGAGACAAAAAGACCCAGTACTTC. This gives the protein CASSAGLLSRDKKTQYF.

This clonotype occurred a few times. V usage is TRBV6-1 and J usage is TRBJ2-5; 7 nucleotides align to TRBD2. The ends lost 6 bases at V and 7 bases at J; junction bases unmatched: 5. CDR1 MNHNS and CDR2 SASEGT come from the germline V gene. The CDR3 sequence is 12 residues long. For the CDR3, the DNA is TGTGCCAGCAGCCGTTCGGGGGGGACCCAGTACTTC. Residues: CASSRSGGTQYF.

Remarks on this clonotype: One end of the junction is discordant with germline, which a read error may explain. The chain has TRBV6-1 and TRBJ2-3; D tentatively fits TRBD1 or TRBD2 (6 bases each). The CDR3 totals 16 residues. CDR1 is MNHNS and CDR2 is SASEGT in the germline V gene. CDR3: CASTGAGGGVQDTQYF. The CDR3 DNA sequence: TGTGCCAGCACGGGGGCCGGGGGCGGGGTCCAGGATACGCAGTACTTT.

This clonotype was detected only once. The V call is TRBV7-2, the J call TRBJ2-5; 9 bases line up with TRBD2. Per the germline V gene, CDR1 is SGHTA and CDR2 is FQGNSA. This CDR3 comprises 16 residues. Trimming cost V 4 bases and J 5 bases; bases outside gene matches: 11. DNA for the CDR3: TGTGCCAGCAGCTCCCCTGGCGGGAGGGCCCGGGAGACCCAGTACTTC. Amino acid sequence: CASSSPGGRARETQYF. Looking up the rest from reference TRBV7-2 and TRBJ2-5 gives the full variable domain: GAGVSQSPSNKVTEKGKDVELRCDPISGHTALYWYRQSLGQGLEFLIYFQGNSAPDKSGLPSDRFSAERTGGSVSTLTIQRTQQEDSAVYLCASSSPGGRARETQYFGPGTRLLVL.

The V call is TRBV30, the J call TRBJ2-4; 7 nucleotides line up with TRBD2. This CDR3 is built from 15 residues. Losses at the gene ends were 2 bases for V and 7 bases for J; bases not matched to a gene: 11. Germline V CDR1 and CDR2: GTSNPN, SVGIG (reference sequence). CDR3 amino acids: CAWSPRPGGKNIQYF. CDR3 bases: TGTGCCTGGAGTCCACGCCCGGGGGGAAAGAACATTCAGTACTTC.

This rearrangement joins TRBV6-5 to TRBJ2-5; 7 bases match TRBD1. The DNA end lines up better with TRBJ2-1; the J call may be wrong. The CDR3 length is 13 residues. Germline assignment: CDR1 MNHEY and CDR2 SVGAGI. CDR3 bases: TGTGCCAGCAGTTTGACAGGGCAGAATGAGCAGTTCTTC. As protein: CASSLTGQNEQFF.

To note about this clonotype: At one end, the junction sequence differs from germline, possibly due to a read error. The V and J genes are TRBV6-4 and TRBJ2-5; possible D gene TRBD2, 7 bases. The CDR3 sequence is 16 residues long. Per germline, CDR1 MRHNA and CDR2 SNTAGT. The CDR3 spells CASREMGGGGLDTQYF. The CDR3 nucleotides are TGTGCCAGCAGGGAGATGGGGGGCGGGGGCCTGGATACCCAGTATTTC.

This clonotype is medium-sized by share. The CDR3: CASSEDPSSSYPREQYF. The CDR3 bases are TGTGCCAGCAGTGAAGACCCCAGTTCTTCCTATCCCCGCGAGCAGTACTTC. The V call is TRBV6-1, the J call TRBJ2-7; the D is unclear. V lost 1 base and J 6 bases, leaving 22 bases between the germline ends. Per the germline V gene, CDR1 is MNHNS and CDR2 is SASEGT. This CDR3 contains 17 residues.

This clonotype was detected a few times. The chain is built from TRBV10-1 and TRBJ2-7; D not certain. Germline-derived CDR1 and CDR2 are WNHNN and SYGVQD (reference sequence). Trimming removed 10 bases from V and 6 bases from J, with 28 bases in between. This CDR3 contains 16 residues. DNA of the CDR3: TGCGCCATCCAGCCACTTGGGGTCCAACCGTCGATCGAGCAGTACTTC. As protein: CAIQPLGVQPSIEQYF.

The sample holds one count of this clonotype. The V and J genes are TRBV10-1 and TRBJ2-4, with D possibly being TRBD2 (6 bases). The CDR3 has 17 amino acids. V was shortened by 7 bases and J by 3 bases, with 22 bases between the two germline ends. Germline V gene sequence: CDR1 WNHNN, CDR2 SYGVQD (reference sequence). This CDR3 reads CASTAGSGGLDKNIQYF. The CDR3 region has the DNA TGCGCCAGCACAGCGGGCAGCGGAGGCCTAGACAAAAACATTCAGTACTTC.

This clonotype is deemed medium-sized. The CDR3 spells CASTTSGGNEQFF. The CDR3 DNA is TGTGCCAGCACGACTAGCGGGGGAAATGAGCAGTTCTTC. The genes are TRBV6-1 and TRBJ2-1; 12 bases map to TRBD2. In germline, CDR1 is MNHNS, CDR2 SASEGT. J was trimmed by 7 bases and V by 7 bases; bases with no gene match: 2. The CDR3 loop spans 13 amino acids.

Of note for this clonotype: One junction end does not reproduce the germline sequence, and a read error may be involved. CDR3 nucleotides: TGCCCCAGCATGGGACTGGGGAGCAAAAATACGCAGTACTTT. Amino acids: CPSMGLGSKNTQYF. The chain joins TRBV6-1 to TRBJ2-3, with a possible D match to TRBD2 (6 bases). The CDR3 has 14 amino acids. Germline V CDR1 and CDR2: MNHNS, SASEGT.

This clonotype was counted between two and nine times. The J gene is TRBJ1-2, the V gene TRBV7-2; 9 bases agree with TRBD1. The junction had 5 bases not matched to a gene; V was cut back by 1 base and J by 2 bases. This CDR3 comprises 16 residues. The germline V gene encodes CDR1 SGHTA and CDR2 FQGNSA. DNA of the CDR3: TGTGCCAGCAGCTTAGTTGGGACAGGGAGGAACTATGGCTACACCTTC. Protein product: CASSLVGTGRNYGYTF. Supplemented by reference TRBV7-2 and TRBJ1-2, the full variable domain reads GAGVSQSPSNKVTEKGKDVELRCDPISGHTALYWYRQSLGQGLEFLIYFQGNSAPDKSGLPSDRFSAERTGGSVSTLTIQRTQQEDSAVYLCASSLVGTGRNYGYTFGSGTRLTVV.

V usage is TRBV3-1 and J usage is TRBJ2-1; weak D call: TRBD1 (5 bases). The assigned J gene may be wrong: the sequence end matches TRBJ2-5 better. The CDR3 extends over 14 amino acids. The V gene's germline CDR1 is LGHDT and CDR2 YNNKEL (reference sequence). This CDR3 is CASSHDRHQETQYF. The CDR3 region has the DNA TGTGCCAGCAGCCACGACAGACACCAAGAGACCCAGTACTTC.

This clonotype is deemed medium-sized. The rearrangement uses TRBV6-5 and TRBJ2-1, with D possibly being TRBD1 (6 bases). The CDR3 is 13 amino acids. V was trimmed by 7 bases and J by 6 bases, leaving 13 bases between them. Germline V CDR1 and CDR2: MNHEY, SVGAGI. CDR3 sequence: CASTPKGGNEQFF. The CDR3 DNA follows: TGTGCCAGCACCCCGAAAGGGGGCAATGAGCAGTTCTTC.

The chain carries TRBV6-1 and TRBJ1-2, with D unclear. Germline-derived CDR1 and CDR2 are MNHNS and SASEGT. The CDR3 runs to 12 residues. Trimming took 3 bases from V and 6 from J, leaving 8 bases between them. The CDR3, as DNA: TGTGCCAGCAGTGAGCGATCTCATGGCTACACCTTC. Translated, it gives CASSERSHGYTF.

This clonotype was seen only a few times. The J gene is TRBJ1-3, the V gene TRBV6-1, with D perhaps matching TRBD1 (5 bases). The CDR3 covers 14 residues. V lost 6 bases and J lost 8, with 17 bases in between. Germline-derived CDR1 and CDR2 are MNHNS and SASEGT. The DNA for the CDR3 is TGTGCCAGCAGGAGACCGGGACCGACGGACACCATATATTTT. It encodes CASRRPGPTDTIYF.

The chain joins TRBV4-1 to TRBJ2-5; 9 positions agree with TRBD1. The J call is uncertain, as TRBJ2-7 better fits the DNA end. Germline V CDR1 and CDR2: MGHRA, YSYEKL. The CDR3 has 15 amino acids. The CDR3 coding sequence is TGCGCCAGCAGCCAAGTCTATGGGACAGGGTACGAGCAGTACTTC. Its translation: CASSQVYGTGYEQYF.

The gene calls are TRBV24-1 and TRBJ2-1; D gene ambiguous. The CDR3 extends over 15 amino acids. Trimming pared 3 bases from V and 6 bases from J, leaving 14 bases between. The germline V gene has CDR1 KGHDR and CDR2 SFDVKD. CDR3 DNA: TGTGCCACCAGTGATCCCTCTTACTCGGGCAATGAGCAGTTCTTC. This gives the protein CATSDPSYSGNEQFF.

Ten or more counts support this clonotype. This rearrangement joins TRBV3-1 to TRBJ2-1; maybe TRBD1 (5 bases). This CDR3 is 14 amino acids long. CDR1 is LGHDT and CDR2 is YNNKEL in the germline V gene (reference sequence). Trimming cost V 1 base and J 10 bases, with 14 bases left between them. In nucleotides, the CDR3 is TGTGCCAGCAGCCAAGGGGGCGCGGTCCGCGAGCAGTTCTTC. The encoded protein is CASSQGGAVREQFF.

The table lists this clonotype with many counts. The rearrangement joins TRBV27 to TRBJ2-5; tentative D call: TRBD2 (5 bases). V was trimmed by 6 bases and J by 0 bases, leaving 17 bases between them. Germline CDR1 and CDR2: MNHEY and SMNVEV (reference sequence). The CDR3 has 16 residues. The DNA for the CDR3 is TGTGCCAGCAGGATAAGAGCGGCCACGTACCAAGAGACCCAGTACTTC. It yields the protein CASRIRAATYQETQYF.

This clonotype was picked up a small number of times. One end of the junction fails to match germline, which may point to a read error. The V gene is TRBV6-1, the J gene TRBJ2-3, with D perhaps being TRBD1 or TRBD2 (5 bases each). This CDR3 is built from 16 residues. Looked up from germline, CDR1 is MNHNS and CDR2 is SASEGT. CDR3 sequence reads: CASAEAGAGVQDTQYF. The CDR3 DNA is TGTGCCAGCGCGGAGGCCGGGGCCGGGGTCCAAGATACGCAGTACTTT.

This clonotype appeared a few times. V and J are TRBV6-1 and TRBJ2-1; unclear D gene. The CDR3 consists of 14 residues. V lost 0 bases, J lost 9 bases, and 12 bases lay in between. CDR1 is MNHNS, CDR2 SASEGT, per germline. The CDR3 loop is CASSEAWSTGEQFF. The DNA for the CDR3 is TGTGCCAGCAGTGAAGCGTGGAGCACGGGTGAGCAGTTCTTC.

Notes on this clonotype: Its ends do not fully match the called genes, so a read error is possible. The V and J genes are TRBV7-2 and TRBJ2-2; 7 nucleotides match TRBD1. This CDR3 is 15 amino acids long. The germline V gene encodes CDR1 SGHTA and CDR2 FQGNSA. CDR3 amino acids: CASSYQTGNSGELFF. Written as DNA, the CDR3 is TGTGCCAGCAGTTACCAGACAGGGAACAGCGGGGAGCTGTTTTTT.

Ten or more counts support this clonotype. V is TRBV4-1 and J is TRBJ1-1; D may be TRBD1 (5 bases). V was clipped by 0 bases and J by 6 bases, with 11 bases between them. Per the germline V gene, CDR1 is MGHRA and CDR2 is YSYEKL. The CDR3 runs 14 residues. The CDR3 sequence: CASSQDGASSEAFF. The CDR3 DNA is TGCGCCAGCAGCCAAGATGGGGCGAGCTCTGAAGCTTTCTTT.